These 4 T cell receptor beta chains were sequenced from one sample in a study of response to subunit inactivated influenza vaccine. TCRdb redid the calling of the RT-PCR reads with MiXCR, one entry per CDR3 protein. The sample lists 500,000 to 600,000 distinct CDR3 sequences; about 15% were seen once. This material consisted of PBMCs from blood, taken 11 to 12 days after vaccination. Every receptor here comes from a man aged 45-65 years who received an inactivated influenza vaccine.

This chain links TRBV15 with TRBJ1-4; 9 bases agree with TRBD1. Looked up from germline, CDR1 is LNHNV and CDR2 is YYDKDF (reference sequence). The CDR3 loop spans 19 amino acids. J was trimmed by 3 bases and V by 2 bases; bases with no gene match: 13. The CDR3 DNA reads as TGTGCCACCAGCAGACTAGCCGGGACAGGGATATCTGCTAATGAAAAACTGTTTTTT. It is translated as CATSRLAGTGISANEKLFF.

The genes are TRBV19 and TRBJ1-5, with a possible D match to TRBD1 (5 bases). CDR1 LNHDA and CDR2 SQIVND come from the germline V gene (reference sequence). Trimming left V 2 bases short and J 10 bases short, with 18 bases between. The CDR3 is made up of 15 amino acids. The CDR3 DNA reads TGTGCCAGTAGTATACGGAGGGGCTCCTATAGACCCCAGCATTTT. It encodes CASSIRRGSYRPQHF. The complete variable domain, with remaining parts taken from reference TRBV19 and TRBJ1-5, reads DGGITQSPKYLFRKEGQNVTLSCEQNLNHDAMYWYRQDPGQGLRLIYYSQIVNDFQKGDIAEGYSVSREKKESFPLTVTSAQKNPTAFYLCASSIRRGSYRPQHFGDGTRLSIL.

This clonotype has a handful of counts. This chain joins TRBV24-1 and TRBJ2-1; D gene unclear. From germline, CDR1 is KGHDR and CDR2 SFDVKD. The length of the CDR3 is 13 residues. Trimming pared 1 base from V and 7 bases from J, leaving 7 bases between. As DNA, the CDR3 is TGTGCCACCAGTGATTTCAACGCGAATGAGCAGTTCTTC. This gives the protein CATSDFNANEQFF.

The V gene is TRBV11-2, the J gene TRBJ2-1, with 8 bases aligning to TRBD1. Unmatched junction bases numbered 15, after V lost 1 base and J lost 7 bases. The V gene's germline CDR1 is SGHAT and CDR2 FQNNGV. This CDR3 region has 18 residues. CDR3 region: CASSLVVRWQGAGNEQFF. In DNA, the CDR3 is TGTGCCAGCAGCTTAGTAGTCCGGTGGCAGGGGGCGGGTAATGAGCAGTTCTTC.